This T cell receptor (beta chain) came from a study of blood T cell repertoires in COVID-19. Study details: Samples came from the United States, Italy and Spain, spanning acute and convalescent COVID-19. Sample material is recorded as cDNA or gDNA derived from T cells, B-cell-depleted T cells, or PBMCs.

Authors' data handling: Reference gene primer amplification yielded estimated nucleated cell counts. TCRdb's table, derived via immunoSEQ multiplex PCR, lists solely in-frame clones and lacks some. That table is the source of V, J and clone size, and D and trimming were worked out from the DNA. The sample carries roughly 200,000 clones, roughly 76% recorded once. During active infection, Seattle patients enrolled and were then monitored through disease. Looked up from germline, CDR1 is KGHSH and CDR2 is LQKENI. This CDR3 spans 15 amino acids. V was shortened by 3 bases and J by 1 base, with 12 bases between the two germline ends.

The chain employs TRBV18 and TRBJ1-1; D is undetermined. This TCR was recovered from a woman in her thirties or forties with COVID-19, enrolled during active disease. Sequencing was performed on peripheral blood. The chain's CDR3 is CASSPPRVGNTEAFF. The CDR3 DNA follows: TGTGCCAGCTCACCGCCGAGGGTGGGGAACACTGAAGCTTTCTTT.